These T cell receptor beta chains were read from a single sample in a study of blood T cells in healthy people across ages. TCRdb redid the calling of the 5' RACE reads with MiXCR, one entry per CDR3 protein. Of approximately 1.5 million distinct CDR3 sequences listed, about 31% are singletons. The sample taken for sequencing was blood. The receptors originated from a woman in her 30s in good health. CDR3s include the opening cysteine and the closing phenylalanine or tryptophan. The order of the fields is V gene, J gene, D gene, CDR3 length, clone size, CDR3 DNA, CDR3 protein. The D gene is left open where the match is weak. Some rows mark clone size as missing; the rest say once, few, many or name a class of expanded clone.

V gene: TRBV6-1
J gene: TRBJ2-1
D gene: TRBD2
CDR3 length: 17
clone size: .
CDR3 DNA: TGTGCCAGCAGTGAAGGGACTAGCGGGGCCCTCTACAATGAGCAGTTCTTC
CDR3 protein: CASSEGTSGALYNEQFF

V gene: TRBV28
J gene: TRBJ1-2
D gene: TRBD1
CDR3 length: 15
clone size: few
CDR3 DNA: TGTGCCAGCAGTTTTCAGGGGGCCCGGGTCTATGGCTACACCTTC
CDR3 protein: CASSFQGARVYGYTF

V gene: TRBV10-2
J gene: TRBJ2-5
D gene: .
CDR3 length: 15
clone size: few
CDR3 DNA: TGCGCCAGCAGTGAATGGGAAGGAGCCAAAGAGACCCAGTACTTC
CDR3 protein: CASSEWEGAKETQYF

V gene: TRBV20-1
J gene: TRBJ2-1
D gene: .
CDR3 length: 15
clone size: .
CDR3 DNA: TGCAGTGCTACAATCGGGACACTAGGATACAATGAGCAGTTCTTC
CDR3 protein: CSATIGTLGYNEQFF

V gene: TRBV27
J gene: TRBJ1-5
D gene: .
CDR3 length: 13
clone size: once
CDR3 DNA: TGTGCCAGCAGGGACGGTGGAAATCAGCCCCAGCATTTT
CDR3 protein: CASRDGGNQPQHF

V gene: TRBV20-1
J gene: TRBJ1-5
D gene: .
CDR3 length: 15
clone size: few
CDR3 DNA: TGCAGTGCTAGAGATCAGAGGGGGGGCAATCAGCCCCAGCATTTT
CDR3 protein: CSARDQRGGNQPQHF

V gene: TRBV5-1
J gene: TRBJ1-1
D gene: TRBD1
CDR3 length: 15
clone size: .
CDR3 DNA: TGCGCCAGCAGTTCCAGGGGGCGAGGAGAAACTGAAGCTTTCTTT
CDR3 protein: CASSSRGRGETEAFF

V gene: TRBV20-1
J gene: TRBJ2-1
D gene: TRBD1
CDR3 length: 14
clone size: .
CDR3 DNA: TGCAGTCCATCACAGGGGGCGGGATACAATGAGCAGTTCTTC
CDR3 protein: CSPSQGAGYNEQFF

V gene: TRBV20-1
J gene: TRBJ2-3
D gene: .
CDR3 length: 14
clone size: .
CDR3 DNA: TGCAGTGCAAAGGGGTGGGGGGGCACAGATACGCAGTATTTT
CDR3 protein: CSAKGWGGTDTQYF

V gene: TRBV20-1
J gene: TRBJ2-7
D gene: .
CDR3 length: 16
clone size: few
CDR3 DNA: TGCAGTGCTAGAGATCGTCAGGGAACAGGGCGGAACGAGCAGTACTTC
CDR3 protein: CSARDRQGTGRNEQYF

V gene: TRBV9
J gene: TRBJ2-3
D gene: TRBD2
CDR3 length: 17
clone size: .
CDR3 DNA: TGTGCCAGCAGCGTAGGGACTAGCGGGAGTAAGATAGATACGCAGTATTTT
CDR3 protein: CASSVGTSGSKIDTQYF

V gene: TRBV20-1
J gene: TRBJ2-5
D gene: .
CDR3 length: 14
clone size: many
CDR3 DNA: TGCAGTGCTAATTTGCCCGGGGGCGGGCAGACCCAGTACTTC
CDR3 protein: CSANLPGGGQTQYF

V gene: TRBV20-1
J gene: TRBJ2-5
D gene: TRBD1
CDR3 length: 14
clone size: few
CDR3 DNA: TGCAGTGCCCGCGACAGGGGTCTCCGAGAGACCCAGTACTTC
CDR3 protein: CSARDRGLRETQYF

V gene: TRBV6-6
J gene: TRBJ2-7
D gene: TRBD2
CDR3 length: 15
clone size: .
CDR3 DNA: TGTGCCAGCAGTCACTCCGGAGCGGGAGCCTACGAGCAGTACTTC
CDR3 protein: CASSHSGAGAYEQYF

V gene: TRBV11-2
J gene: TRBJ1-2
D gene: .
CDR3 length: 15
clone size: .
CDR3 DNA: TGTGCCAGCAGCTTAGATATTGGGATGGGCTATGGCTACACCTTC
CDR3 protein: CASSLDIGMGYGYTF

V gene: TRBV27
J gene: TRBJ2-7
D gene: TRBD2
CDR3 length: 15
clone size: few
CDR3 DNA: TGTGCCAGCAGGGAGATTGCGGGAGAGTCTGCCGAGCAGTACTTC
CDR3 protein: CASREIAGESAEQYF

V gene: TRBV6-2/TRBV6-3
J gene: TRBJ2-7
D gene: TRBD1
CDR3 length: 15
clone size: .
CDR3 DNA: TGTGCCACCAGGTTAGGCGACAGGGGGTGGTACGAGCAGTACTTC
CDR3 protein: CATRLGDRGWYEQYF

V gene: TRBV20-1
J gene: TRBJ2-5
D gene: TRBD1
CDR3 length: 12
clone size: .
CDR3 DNA: TGCAGTGCCCACAGGGGGCGGGAGACCCAGTACTTC
CDR3 protein: CSAHRGRETQYF

V gene: TRBV2
J gene: TRBJ2-3
D gene: TRBD2
CDR3 length: 15
clone size: many
CDR3 DNA: TGTGCCAGCAGTGGTCGAGCGGGAGGTACAGATACGCAGTATTTT
CDR3 protein: CASSGRAGGTDTQYF

V gene: TRBV9
J gene: TRBJ2-1
D gene: .
CDR3 length: 15
clone size: .
CDR3 DNA: TGTGCCAGCAGCTCGGGGGCTTTATCCTACAATGAGCAGTTCTTC
CDR3 protein: CASSSGALSYNEQFF

V gene: TRBV20-1
J gene: TRBJ1-6
D gene: TRBD1
CDR3 length: 13
clone size: .
CDR3 DNA: TGCAGTGCCCCGGGACAGAATAATTCACCCCTCCACTTT
CDR3 protein: CSAPGQNNSPLHF

V gene: TRBV2
J gene: TRBJ2-2
D gene: .
CDR3 length: 14
clone size: few
CDR3 DNA: TGTGCCAGCAGGCGGGACCGTTCGACCGGGGAGCTGTTTTTT
CDR3 protein: CASRRDRSTGELFF

V gene: TRBV5-5
J gene: TRBJ2-1
D gene: .
CDR3 length: 16
clone size: .
CDR3 DNA: TGTGCCAGCAGCTTGCGCCCACAGGGTTCCTACAATGAGCAGTTCTTC
CDR3 protein: CASSLRPQGSYNEQFF

V gene: TRBV12-3/TRBV12-4
J gene: TRBJ2-1
D gene: TRBD1
CDR3 length: 14
clone size: .
CDR3 DNA: TGTGCCGGCACAAGACAGGGGGCGAACAATGAGCAGTTCTTC
CDR3 protein: CAGTRQGANNEQFF

V gene: TRBV7-2
J gene: TRBJ2-7
D gene: .
CDR3 length: 14
clone size: few
CDR3 DNA: TGTGCCAGCAGCTTCTTGGCGGTCCTCTACGAGCAGTACTTC
CDR3 protein: CASSFLAVLYEQYF

V gene: TRBV29-1
J gene: TRBJ2-7
D gene: .
CDR3 length: 12
clone size: many
CDR3 DNA: TGCAGCGTTGAACGGGGGCCGGGCGAGCAGTACTTC
CDR3 protein: CSVERGPGEQYF

V gene: TRBV4-2
J gene: TRBJ1-3
D gene: .
CDR3 length: 17
clone size: .
CDR3 DNA: TGTGCCAGCAGCCAAGTTGCAGGGGACTTGACTGGAAACACCGTATATTTT
CDR3 protein: CASSQVAGDLTGNTVYF